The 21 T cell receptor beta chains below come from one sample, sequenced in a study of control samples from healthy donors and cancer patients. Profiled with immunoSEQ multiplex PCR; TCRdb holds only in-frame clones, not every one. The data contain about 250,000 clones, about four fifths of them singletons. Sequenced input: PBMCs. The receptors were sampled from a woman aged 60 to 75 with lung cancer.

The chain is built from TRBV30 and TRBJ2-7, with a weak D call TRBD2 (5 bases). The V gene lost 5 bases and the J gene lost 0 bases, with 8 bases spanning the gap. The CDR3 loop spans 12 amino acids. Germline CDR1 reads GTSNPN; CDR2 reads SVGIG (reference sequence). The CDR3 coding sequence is TGTGCCTGGTCTGAGGGCTCCTACGAGCAGTACTTC. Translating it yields CAWSEGSYEQYF.

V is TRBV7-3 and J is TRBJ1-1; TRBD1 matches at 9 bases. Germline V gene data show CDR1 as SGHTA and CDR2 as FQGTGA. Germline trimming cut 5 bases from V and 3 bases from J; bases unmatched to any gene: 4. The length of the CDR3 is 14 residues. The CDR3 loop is CASSPGQGDTEAFF. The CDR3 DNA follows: TGTGCCAGCAGCCCGGGACAGGGCGACACTGAAGCTTTCTTT.

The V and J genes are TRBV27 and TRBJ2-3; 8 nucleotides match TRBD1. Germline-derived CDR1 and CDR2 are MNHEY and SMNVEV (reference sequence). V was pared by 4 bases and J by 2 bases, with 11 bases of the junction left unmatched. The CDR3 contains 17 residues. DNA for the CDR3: TGTGCCAGCAGTTCCCAGAAGGACAGGGTCTACACAGATACGCAGTATTTT. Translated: CASSSQKDRVYTDTQYF.

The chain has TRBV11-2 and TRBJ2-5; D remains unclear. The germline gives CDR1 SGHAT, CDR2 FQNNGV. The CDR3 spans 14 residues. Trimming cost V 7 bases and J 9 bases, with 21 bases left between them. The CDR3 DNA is TGTGCCAGCACTCTAAGCTCGGTCGAATTGGCCCAGTACTTC. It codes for CASTLSSVELAQYF.

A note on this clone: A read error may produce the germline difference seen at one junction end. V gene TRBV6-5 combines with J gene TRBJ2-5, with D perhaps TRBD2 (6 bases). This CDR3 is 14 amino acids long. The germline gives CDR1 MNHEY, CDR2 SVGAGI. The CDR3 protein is CASSYWGDQETQYF. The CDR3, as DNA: TGTGCCAGCAGTTACTGGGGGGACCAGGAGACCCAGTACTTC.

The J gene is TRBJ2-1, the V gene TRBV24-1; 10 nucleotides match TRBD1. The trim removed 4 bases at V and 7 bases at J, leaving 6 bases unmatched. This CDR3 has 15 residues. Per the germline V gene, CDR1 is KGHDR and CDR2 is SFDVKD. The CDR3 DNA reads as TGTGCCACCAGTGACCCCGGGACAGGGGAAAATGAGCAGTTCTTC. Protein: CATSDPGTGENEQFF.

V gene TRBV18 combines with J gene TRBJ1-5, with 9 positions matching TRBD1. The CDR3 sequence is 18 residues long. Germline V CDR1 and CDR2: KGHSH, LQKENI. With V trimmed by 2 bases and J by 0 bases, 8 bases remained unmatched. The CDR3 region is CASSPSNTGGYSNQPQHF. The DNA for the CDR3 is TGTGCCAGCTCACCATCGAATACAGGGGGCTATAGCAATCAGCCCCAGCATTTT. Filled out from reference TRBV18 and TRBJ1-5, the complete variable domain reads NAGVMQNPRHLVRRRGQEARLRCSPMKGHSHVYWYRQLPEEGLKFMVYLQKENIIDESGMPKERFSAEFPKEGPSILRIQQVVRGDSAAYFCASSPSNTGGYSNQPQHFGDGTRLSIL.

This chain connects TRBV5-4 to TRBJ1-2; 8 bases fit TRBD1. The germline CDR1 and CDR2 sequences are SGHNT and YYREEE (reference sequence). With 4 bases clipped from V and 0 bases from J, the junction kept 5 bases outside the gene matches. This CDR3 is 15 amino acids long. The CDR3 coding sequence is TGTGCCAGCAGCGGTTACAGGGGGGCTAACTATGGCTACACCTTC. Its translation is CASSGYRGANYGYTF.

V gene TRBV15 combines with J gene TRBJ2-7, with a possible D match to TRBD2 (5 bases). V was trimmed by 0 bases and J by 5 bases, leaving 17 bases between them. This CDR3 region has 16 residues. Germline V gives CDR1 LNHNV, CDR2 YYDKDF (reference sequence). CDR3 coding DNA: TGTGCCACCAGCAGAGATTCCCCGGACTCCTCGGACGAGCAGTACTTC. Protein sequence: CATSRDSPDSSDEQYF.

As DNA, the CDR3 is TGTGCCAGCATTGGGCAGGGATATGAAAAACTGTTTTTT. As protein: CASIGQGYEKLFF. This sequence joins TRBV28 and TRBJ1-4, with D perhaps matching TRBD1 (5 bases). V was trimmed by 7 bases and J by 6 bases, leaving 12 bases between them. Germline V CDR1 and CDR2: MDHEN, SYDVKM. The CDR3 has 13 residues. Looking up the rest from reference TRBV28 and TRBJ1-4 gives the full variable domain: DVKVTQSSRYLVKRTGEKVFLECVQDMDHENMFWYRQDPGLGLRLIYFSYDVKMKEKGDIPEGYSVSREKKERFSLILESASTNQTSMYLCASIGQGYEKLFFGSGTQLSVL.

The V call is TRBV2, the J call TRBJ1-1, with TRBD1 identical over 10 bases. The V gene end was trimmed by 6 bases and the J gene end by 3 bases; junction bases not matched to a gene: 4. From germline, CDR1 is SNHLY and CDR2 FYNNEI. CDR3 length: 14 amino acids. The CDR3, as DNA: TGTGCCAGCAGAGAGACAGGGGGCTACACTGAAGCTTTCTTT. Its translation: CASRETGGYTEAFF.

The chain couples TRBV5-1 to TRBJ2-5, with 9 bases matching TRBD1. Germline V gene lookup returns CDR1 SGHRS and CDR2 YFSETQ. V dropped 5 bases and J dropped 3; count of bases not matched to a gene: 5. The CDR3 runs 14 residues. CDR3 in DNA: TGCGCCAGCAGACCAGGGACAGGGAAAGAGACCCAGTACTTC. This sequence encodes CASRPGTGKETQYF.

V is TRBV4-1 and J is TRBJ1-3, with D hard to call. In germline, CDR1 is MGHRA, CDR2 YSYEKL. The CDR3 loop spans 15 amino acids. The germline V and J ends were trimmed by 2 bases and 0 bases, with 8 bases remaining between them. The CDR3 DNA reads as TGCGCCAGCAGCCAAACACAGCTCTCTGGAAACACCATATATTTT. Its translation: CASSQTQLSGNTIYF.

CDR3 nucleotides: TGTGCCAGCAGCGTCCTAGCGGGGACCTACAATGAGCAGTTCTTC. Translated: CASSVLAGTYNEQFF. The V call is TRBV9, the J call TRBJ2-1; 9 positions agree with TRBD2. The CDR3 consists of 15 residues. CDR1 SGDLS and CDR2 YYNGEE come from the germline V gene. V lost 2 bases to trimming and J lost 2 bases; unmatched junction nucleotides: 2.

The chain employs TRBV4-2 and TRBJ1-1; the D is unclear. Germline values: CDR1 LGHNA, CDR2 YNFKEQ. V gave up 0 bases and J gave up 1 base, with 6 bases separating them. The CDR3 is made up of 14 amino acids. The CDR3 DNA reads TGTGCCAGCAGCCAAGATAGGACGAACACTGAAGCTTTCTTT. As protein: CASSQDRTNTEAFF.

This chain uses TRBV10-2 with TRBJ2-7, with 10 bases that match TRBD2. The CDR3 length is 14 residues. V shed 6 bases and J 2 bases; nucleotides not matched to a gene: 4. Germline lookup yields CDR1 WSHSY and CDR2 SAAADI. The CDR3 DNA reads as TGCGCCAGCAGGACTAGCGGGTCGGCCTACGAGCAGTACTTC. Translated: CASRTSGSAYEQYF.

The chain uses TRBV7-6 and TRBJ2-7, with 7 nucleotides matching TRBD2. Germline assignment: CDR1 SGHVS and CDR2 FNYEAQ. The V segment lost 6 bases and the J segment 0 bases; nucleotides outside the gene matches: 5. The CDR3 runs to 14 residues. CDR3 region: CASRPSGASYEQYF. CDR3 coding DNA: TGTGCCAGCAGGCCCAGCGGGGCCTCCTACGAGCAGTACTTC.

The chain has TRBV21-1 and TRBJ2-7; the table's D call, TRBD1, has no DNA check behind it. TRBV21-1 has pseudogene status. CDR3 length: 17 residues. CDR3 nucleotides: TGTGCCAGCAGCACCCCGGGTAGACAGGGGGGGGGTGGCGAGCAGTACTTC. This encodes CASSTPGRQGGGGEQYF.

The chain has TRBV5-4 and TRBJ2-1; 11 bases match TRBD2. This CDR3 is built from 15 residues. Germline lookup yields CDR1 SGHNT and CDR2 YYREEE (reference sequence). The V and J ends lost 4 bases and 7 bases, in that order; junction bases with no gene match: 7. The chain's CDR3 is CASSVASGRMNEQFF. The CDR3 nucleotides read TGTGCCAGCAGCGTCGCTAGCGGGAGGATGAATGAGCAGTTCTTC.

The CDR3 DNA is TGTGCCAGCAGCCCCCGGGACACCAGCTCCTACAATGAGCAGTTCTTC. Translating gives CASSPRDTSSYNEQFF. The V gene is TRBV4-2, the J gene TRBJ2-1, with D possibly matching TRBD1 (6 bases). V lost 4 bases and J 0 bases, leaving 13 bases between the germline ends. From germline, CDR1 is LGHNA and CDR2 YNFKEQ. The CDR3 extends over 16 amino acids.

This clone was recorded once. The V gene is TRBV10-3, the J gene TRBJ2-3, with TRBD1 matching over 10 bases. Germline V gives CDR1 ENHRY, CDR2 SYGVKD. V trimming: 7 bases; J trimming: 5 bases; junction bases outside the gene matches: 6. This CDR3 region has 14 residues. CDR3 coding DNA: TGTGCCATCATGGCGGGACAGGGGAGAGATACGCAGTATTTT. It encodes CAIMAGQGRDTQYF.